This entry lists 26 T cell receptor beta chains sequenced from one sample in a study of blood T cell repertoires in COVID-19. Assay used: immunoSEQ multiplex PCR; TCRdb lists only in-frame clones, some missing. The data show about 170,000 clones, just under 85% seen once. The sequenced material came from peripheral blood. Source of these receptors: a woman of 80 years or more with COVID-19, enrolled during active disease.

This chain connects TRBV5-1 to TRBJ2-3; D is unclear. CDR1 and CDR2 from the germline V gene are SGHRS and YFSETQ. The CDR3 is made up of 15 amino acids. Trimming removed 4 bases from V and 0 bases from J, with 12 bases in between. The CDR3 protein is CASSPSGISTDTQYF. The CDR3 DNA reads TGCGCCAGCAGCCCGTCGGGTATTAGCACAGATACGCAGTATTTT.

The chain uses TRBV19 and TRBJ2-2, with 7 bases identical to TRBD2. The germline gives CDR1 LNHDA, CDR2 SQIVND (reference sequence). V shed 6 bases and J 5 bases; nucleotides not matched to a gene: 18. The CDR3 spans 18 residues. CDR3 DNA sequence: TGTGCCAGTAGCCTGCTGGGGGGAGGGGTTACGACTACCGGGGAGCTGTTTTTT. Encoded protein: CASSLLGGGVTTTGELFF.

CDR3 sequence (DNA): TGTGCCAGCAGTTCCCCCCGGGGTGGGAATGAAAAACTGTTTTTT. Translation gives CASSSPRGGNEKLFF. The chain is built from TRBV28 and TRBJ1-4, with D unresolved. The CDR3 spans 15 residues. Germline V gives CDR1 MDHEN, CDR2 SYDVKM. V was cut by 4 bases and J by 5 bases, with 14 bases left in between.

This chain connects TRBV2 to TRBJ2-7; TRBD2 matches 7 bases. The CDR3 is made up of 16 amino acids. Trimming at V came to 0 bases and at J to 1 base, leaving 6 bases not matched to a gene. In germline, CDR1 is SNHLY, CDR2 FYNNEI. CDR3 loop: CASSEAVGRGSYEQYF. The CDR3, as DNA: TGTGCCAGCAGTGAAGCGGTTGGGAGGGGATCCTACGAGCAGTACTTC.

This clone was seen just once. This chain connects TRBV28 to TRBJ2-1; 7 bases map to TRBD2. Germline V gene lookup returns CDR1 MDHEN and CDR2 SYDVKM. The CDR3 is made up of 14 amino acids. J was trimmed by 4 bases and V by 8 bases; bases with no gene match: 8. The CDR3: CASSHPSGYNEQFF. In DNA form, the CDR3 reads TGTGCCAGCTCTCATCCTAGCGGATACAATGAGCAGTTCTTC.

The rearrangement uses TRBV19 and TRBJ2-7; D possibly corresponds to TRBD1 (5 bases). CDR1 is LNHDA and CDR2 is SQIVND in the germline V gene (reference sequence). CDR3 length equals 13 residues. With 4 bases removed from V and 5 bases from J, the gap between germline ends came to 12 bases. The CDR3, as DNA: TGTGCCAGTAGTAGCAGGGCTCTCGACGAGCAGTACTTC. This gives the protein CASSSRALDEQYF.

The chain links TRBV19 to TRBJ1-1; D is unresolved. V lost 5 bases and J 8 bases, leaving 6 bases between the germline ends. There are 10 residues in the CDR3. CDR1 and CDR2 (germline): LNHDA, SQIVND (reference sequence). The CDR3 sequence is CASSQREAFF. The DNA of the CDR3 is TGTGCCAGTAGTCAACGGGAAGCTTTCTTT. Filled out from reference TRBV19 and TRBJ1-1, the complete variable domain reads DGGITQSPKYLFRKEGQNVTLSCEQNLNHDAMYWYRQDPGQGLRLIYYSQIVNDFQKGDIAEGYSVSREKKESFPLTVTSAQKNPTAFYLCASSQREAFFGQGTRLTVV.

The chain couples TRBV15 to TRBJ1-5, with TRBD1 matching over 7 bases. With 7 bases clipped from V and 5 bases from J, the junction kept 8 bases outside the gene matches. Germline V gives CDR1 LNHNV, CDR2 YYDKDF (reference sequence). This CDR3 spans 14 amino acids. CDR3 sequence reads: CATKPRDSHQPQHF. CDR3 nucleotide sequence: TGTGCCACCAAACCTAGGGACAGCCATCAGCCCCAGCATTTT.

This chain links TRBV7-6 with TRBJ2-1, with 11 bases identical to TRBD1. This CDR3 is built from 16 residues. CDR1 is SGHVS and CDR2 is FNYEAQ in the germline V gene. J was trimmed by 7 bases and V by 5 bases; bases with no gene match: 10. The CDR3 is CASSTDSGTGGNEQFF. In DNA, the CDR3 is TGTGCCAGCAGCACCGACTCGGGGACAGGGGGGAATGAGCAGTTCTTC.

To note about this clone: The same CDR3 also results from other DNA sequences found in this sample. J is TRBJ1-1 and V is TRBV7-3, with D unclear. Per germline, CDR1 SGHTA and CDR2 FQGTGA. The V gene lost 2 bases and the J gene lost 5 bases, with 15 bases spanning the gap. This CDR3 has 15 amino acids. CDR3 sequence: CASSLLGVRNTEAFF. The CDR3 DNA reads TGTGCCAGCAGCTTACTAGGAGTTAGGAATACTGAAGCTTTCTTT.

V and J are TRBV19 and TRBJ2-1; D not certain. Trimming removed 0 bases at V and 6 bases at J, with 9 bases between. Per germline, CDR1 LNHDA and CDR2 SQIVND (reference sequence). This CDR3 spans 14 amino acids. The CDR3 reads CASSIDPSVNEQFF. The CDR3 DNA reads TGTGCCAGTAGTATAGATCCTTCAGTCAATGAGCAGTTCTTC.

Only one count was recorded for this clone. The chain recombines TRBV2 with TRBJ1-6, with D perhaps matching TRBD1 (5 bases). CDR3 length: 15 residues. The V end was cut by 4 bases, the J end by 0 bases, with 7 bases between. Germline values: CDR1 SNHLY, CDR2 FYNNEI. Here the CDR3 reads CASSGQSSYNSPLHF. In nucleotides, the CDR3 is TGTGCCAGCAGTGGACAGAGCTCCTATAATTCACCCCTCCACTTT.

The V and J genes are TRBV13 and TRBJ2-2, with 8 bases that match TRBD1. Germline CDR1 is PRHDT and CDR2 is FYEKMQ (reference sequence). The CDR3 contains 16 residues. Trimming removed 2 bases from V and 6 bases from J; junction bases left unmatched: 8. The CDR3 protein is CASSLRQGIGSGELFF. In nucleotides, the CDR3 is TGTGCCAGCAGCTTACGACAGGGGATAGGGTCCGGGGAGCTGTTTTTT.

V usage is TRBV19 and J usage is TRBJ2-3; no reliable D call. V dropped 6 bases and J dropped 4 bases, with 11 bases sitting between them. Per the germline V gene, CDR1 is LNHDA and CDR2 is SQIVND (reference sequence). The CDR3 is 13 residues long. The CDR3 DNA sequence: TGTGCCAGTAGCCCCCCTTCGGCAGATACGCAGTATTTT. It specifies CASSPPSADTQYF.

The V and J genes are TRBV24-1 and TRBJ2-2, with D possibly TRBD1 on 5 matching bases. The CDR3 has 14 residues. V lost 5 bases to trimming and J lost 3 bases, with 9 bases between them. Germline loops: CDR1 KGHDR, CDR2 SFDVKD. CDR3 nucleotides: TGTGCCACCAGTGGCACAGGCTACACCGGGGAGCTGTTTTTT. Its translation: CATSGTGYTGELFF.

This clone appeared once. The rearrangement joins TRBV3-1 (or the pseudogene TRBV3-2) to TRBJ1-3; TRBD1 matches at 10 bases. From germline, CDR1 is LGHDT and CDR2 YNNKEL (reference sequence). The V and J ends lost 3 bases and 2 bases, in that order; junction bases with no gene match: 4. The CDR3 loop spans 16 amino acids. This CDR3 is CASSQFDRGPGNTIYF. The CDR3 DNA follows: TGTGCCAGCAGCCAGTTTGACAGGGGGCCTGGAAACACCATATATTTT.

This chain's CDR3 is CASSTGSPGELFF. In nucleotides, the CDR3 is TGTGCCAGCAGTACAGGATCCCCCGGGGAGCTGTTTTTT. The rearrangement joins TRBV12-3 or TRBV12-4 to TRBJ2-2, with D perhaps matching TRBD1 (5 bases). V lost 5 bases and J lost 6, with 10 bases in between. The CDR3 is 13 amino acids.

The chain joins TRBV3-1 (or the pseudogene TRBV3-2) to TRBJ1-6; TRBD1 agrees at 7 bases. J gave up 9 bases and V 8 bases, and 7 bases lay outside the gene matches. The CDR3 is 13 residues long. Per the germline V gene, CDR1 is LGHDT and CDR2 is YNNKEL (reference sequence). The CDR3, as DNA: TGTGCCAGCCACACCAGGGGGACTTCACCCCTCCACTTT. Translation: CASHTRGTSPLHF.

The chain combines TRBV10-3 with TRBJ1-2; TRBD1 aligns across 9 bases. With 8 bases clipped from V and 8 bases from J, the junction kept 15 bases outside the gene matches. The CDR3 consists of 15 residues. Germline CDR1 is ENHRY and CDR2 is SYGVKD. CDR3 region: CAISPIPGTGIGYTF. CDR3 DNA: TGTGCCATCTCTCCCATTCCCGGGACAGGGATCGGCTACACCTTC.

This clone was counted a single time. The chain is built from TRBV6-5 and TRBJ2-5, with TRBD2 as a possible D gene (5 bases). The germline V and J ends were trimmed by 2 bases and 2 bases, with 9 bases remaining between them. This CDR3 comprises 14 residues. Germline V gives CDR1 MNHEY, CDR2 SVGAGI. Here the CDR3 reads CASSYGAAQETQYF. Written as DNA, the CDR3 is TGTGCCAGCAGTTACGGAGCGGCGCAAGAGACCCAGTACTTC.

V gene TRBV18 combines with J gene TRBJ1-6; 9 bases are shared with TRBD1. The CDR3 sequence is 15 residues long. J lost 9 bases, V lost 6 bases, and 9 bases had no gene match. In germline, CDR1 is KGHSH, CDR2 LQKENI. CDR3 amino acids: CASSPGTGKVSPLHF. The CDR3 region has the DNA TGTGCCAGCTCCCCCGGGACAGGGAAAGTTTCACCCCTCCACTTT.

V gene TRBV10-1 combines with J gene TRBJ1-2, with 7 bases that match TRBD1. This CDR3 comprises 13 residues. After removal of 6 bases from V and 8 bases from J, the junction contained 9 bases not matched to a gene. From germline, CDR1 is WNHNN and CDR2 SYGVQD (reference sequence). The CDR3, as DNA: TGCGCCAGCAGCGCTGACAGGGTCTGGGGCTACACCTTC. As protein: CASSADRVWGYTF.

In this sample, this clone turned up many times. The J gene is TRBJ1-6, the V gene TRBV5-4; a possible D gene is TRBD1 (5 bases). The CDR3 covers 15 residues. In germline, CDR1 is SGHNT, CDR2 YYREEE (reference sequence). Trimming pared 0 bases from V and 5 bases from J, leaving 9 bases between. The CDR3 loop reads CASSLERGNNSPLHF. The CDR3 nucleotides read TGTGCCAGCAGCTTGGAGCGGGGGAATAATTCACCCCTCCACTTT. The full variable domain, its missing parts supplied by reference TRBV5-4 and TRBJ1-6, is ETGVTQSPTHLIKTRGQQVTLRCSSQSGHNTVSWYQQALGQGPQFIFQYYREEENGRGNFPPRFSGLQFPNYSSELNVNALELDDSALYLCASSLERGNNSPLHFGNGTRLTVT.

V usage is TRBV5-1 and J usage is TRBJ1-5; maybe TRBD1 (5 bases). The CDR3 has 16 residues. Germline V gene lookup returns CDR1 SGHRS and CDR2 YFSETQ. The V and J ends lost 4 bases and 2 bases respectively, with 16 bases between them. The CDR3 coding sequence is TGCGCCAGCAGCCGGGGGGAGGCAGGCGGCAATCAGCCCCAGCATTTT. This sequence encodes CASSRGEAGGNQPQHF. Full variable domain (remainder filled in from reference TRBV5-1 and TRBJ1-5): KAGVTQTPRYLIKTRGQQVTLSCSPISGHRSVSWYQQTPGQGLQFLFEYFSETQRNKGNFPGRFSGRQFSNSRSEMNVSTLELGDSALYLCASSRGEAGGNQPQHFGDGTRLSIL.

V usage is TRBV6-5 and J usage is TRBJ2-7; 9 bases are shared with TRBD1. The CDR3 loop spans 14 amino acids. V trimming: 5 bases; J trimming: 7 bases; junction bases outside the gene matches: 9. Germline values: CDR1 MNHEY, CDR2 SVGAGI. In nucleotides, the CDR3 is TGTGCCAGCAGTAGCCGGGACAGGGCGGGGGAGCAGTACTTC. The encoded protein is CASSSRDRAGEQYF.

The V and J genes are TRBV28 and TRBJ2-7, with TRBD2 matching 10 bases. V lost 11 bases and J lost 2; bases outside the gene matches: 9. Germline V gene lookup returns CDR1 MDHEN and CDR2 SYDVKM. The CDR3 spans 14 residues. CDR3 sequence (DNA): TGTGCCCACGGGGCTAGCGGGGGTACCTACGAGCAGTACTTC. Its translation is CAHGASGGTYEQYF.